The sequence of this T cell receptor beta chain was determined in a study of blood T cell repertoires in COVID-19. Study context: Some COVID-19 samples were acute and others convalescent; all came from the United States, Italy and Spain.

Profiled with immunoSEQ multiplex PCR; TCRdb holds only in-frame clones, not every one. The data contain some 110,000 clones, about four fifths of them singletons. The sequence derives from a man aged 55-75 years with active or convalescent COVID-19. Sequencing input: peripheral blood.

For the CDR3, the DNA is TGTGCCAGCAGTTTATTCTCCGCCAGCACTGAAGCTTTCTTT. Translated: CASSLFSASTEAFF. V and J are TRBV6-2 or TRBV6-3 and TRBJ1-1; D gene unclear. V shed 4 bases and J shed 4 bases, with 13 bases lying between them. Germline V gives CDR1 MNHEY, CDR2 SVGEGT. This CDR3 is 14 amino acids long.